The 29 T cell receptor beta chains below all came from one sample that was sequenced in a study of blood T cell repertoires in COVID-19. The protocol was immunoSEQ multiplex PCR, while the TCRdb copy is restricted to in-frame clones and leaves out a portion. The data show some 120,000 clones, approximately 90% seen once. Source material: peripheral blood. The receptors come from a woman aged 45-59 years with acute or convalescent COVID-19.

V is TRBV6-5 and J is TRBJ1-6; D ambiguous. The CDR3 extends over 14 amino acids. The germline V and J ends were trimmed by 7 bases and 2 bases, with 9 bases remaining between them. In germline, CDR1 is MNHEY, CDR2 SVGAGI. CDR3 DNA sequence: TGTGCCAGCAAAGCCGGGACCTATAATTCACCCCTCCACTTT. Protein sequence: CASKAGTYNSPLHF.

As concerns this clone: Other DNA sequences in the same sample also yield this CDR3. V and J are TRBV5-1 and TRBJ2-2; TRBD2 aligns across 7 bases. Germline-derived CDR1 and CDR2 are SGHRS and YFSETQ. This CDR3 spans 16 amino acids. J lost 0 bases, V lost 0 bases, and 2 bases had no gene match. The CDR3 DNA reads as TGCGCCAGCAGCTTGGCAGCGGGGACGAACACCGGGGAGCTGTTTTTT. It yields the protein CASSLAAGTNTGELFF.

The rearrangement uses TRBV29-1 and TRBJ1-2; 7 positions match TRBD1. The V gene's germline CDR1 is SQVTM and CDR2 ANQGSEA. The CDR3 runs 17 residues. V shed 4 bases, J shed 5 bases, and the junction held 19 bases outside the gene matches. DNA for the CDR3: TGCAGCGTTGCAAGGGGCGACAGGGTGGGGAGCGGGTATGGCTACACCTTC. It encodes CSVARGDRVGSGYGYTF.

Remarks on this clone: The junction departs from the called germline gene at one end, perhaps through a read error. The chain uses TRBV7-2 and TRBJ2-5; possibly TRBD1 for D (6 bases). The CDR3 contains 13 residues. CDR1 and CDR2 from the germline V gene are SGHTA and FQGNSA. CDR3 bases: TGTGCCAGCAGCCCGTTCGAGGACAGTTCCAAGGACTTC. This translates into CASSPFEDSSKDF.

The chain is built from TRBV4-2 and TRBJ1-2; D gene uncertain. With 3 bases removed from V and 5 bases from J, the gap between germline ends came to 25 bases. The CDR3 has 18 amino acids. Germline CDR1 and CDR2: LGHNA and YNFKEQ. As DNA, the CDR3 is TGTGCCAGCAGCCAGAATGGACTCGACTCCCAATACTTATATGGCTACACCTTC. Protein product: CASSQNGLDSQYLYGYTF.

The gene calls are TRBV25-1 and TRBJ2-3, with 10 nucleotides matching TRBD2. This CDR3 spans 14 amino acids. Germline trimming cut 8 bases from V and 1 base from J; bases unmatched to any gene: 3. Germline values: CDR1 MGHDK, CDR2 SYGVNS. This CDR3 is CASVGTSGTDTQYF. CDR3 DNA sequence: TGTGCCAGCGTTGGGACTAGCGGCACAGATACGCAGTATTTT.

DNA of the CDR3: TGTGCCAGCAGCCTCCGGACAGGCGGGGCAAACTATGGCTACACCTTC. Protein product: CASSLRTGGANYGYTF. This rearrangement joins TRBV7-2 to TRBJ1-2; TRBD1 agrees at 7 bases. The trim removed 5 bases at V and 2 bases at J, leaving 11 bases unmatched. From germline, CDR1 is SGHTA and CDR2 FQGNSA. This CDR3 has 16 residues. Based on the CDR3 plus reference TRBV7-2 and TRBJ1-2, the full variable domain is GAGVSQSPSNKVTEKGKDVELRCDPISGHTALYWYRQSLGQGLEFLIYFQGNSAPDKSGLPSDRFSAERTGGSVSTLTIQRTQQEDSAVYLCASSLRTGGANYGYTFGSGTRLTVV.

The chain employs TRBV7-3 and TRBJ2-7; TRBD1 matches 7 bases. The CDR3 consists of 13 residues. From germline, CDR1 is SGHTA and CDR2 FQGTGA. V was pared by 5 bases and J by 5 bases, with 6 bases of the junction left unmatched. CDR3 DNA: TGTGCCAGCAGCCGACAGGGCAGCCACGAGCAGTACTTC. Translated: CASSRQGSHEQYF. Variable domain in full (rest from reference TRBV7-3 and TRBJ2-7): GAGVSQTPSNKVTEKGKYVELRCDPISGHTALYWYRQSLGQGPEFLIYFQGTGAADDSGLPNDRFFAVRPEGSVSTLKIQRTERGDSAVYLCASSRQGSHEQYFGPGTRLTVT.

This clone was counted a few times. The gene calls are TRBV6-4 and TRBJ1-5; D uncertain. The germline V gene has CDR1 MRHNA and CDR2 SNTAGT. Trimming took 2 bases from V and 3 from J, leaving 11 bases between them. There are 15 residues in the CDR3. The CDR3 spells CASSDLDGVNQPQHF. The CDR3 coding sequence is TGTGCCAGCAGTGACCTGGACGGGGTCAATCAGCCCCAGCATTTT.

V is TRBV5-4 and J is TRBJ1-3, with D unclear. Germline-derived CDR1 and CDR2 are SGHNT and YYREEE (reference sequence). The length of the CDR3 is 16 residues. The ends were cut back, 0 bases at V and 0 bases at J, with 10 bases in the middle. The CDR3 bases are TGTGCCAGCAGCTTGGATAGGAGAAGCTCTGGAAACACCATATATTTT. This sequence encodes CASSLDRRSSGNTIYF.

The chain uses TRBV6-1 and TRBJ1-6, with 7 bases matching TRBD1. Germline-derived CDR1 and CDR2 are MNHNS and SASEGT. The CDR3 runs 16 residues. V was pared by 4 bases and J by 4 bases, with 7 bases of the junction left unmatched. In DNA, the CDR3 is TGTGCCAGCAGTGGCGGGGCAGGGGGGTATAATTCACCCCTCCACTTT. Translating gives CASSGGAGGYNSPLHF.

The CDR3 DNA reads as TGTGCCACCAGTGATGGACAGGGTAGCTCCTATAATTCACCCCTCCACTTT. It yields the protein CATSDGQGSSYNSPLHF. This chain links TRBV24-1 with TRBJ1-6, with TRBD1 matching 8 bases. The V gene's germline CDR1 is KGHDR and CDR2 SFDVKD. The CDR3 is 17 residues long. Germline trimming cut 3 bases from V and 0 bases from J; bases unmatched to any gene: 3.

The V gene is TRBV30, the J gene TRBJ2-1, with 9 bases identical to TRBD2. The ends lost 3 bases at V and 4 bases at J; junction bases unmatched: 7. The CDR3 extends over 15 amino acids. Germline values: CDR1 GTSNPN, CDR2 SVGIG (reference sequence). As DNA, the CDR3 is TGTGCCTGGAGCGAACTAGCGGGCCTATACAATGAGCAGTTCTTC. It encodes CAWSELAGLYNEQFF.

This chain links TRBV19 with TRBJ2-1; no definite D call. The length of the CDR3 is 20 residues. Trimming cost V 2 bases and J 7 bases, with 30 bases left between them. Germline CDR1 reads LNHDA; CDR2 reads SQIVND (reference sequence). The CDR3 sequence: CASSIMYNYEPVILVNEQFF. Here the CDR3 DNA reads TGTGCCAGTAGTATAATGTACAACTACGAACCTGTTATTTTAGTGAATGAGCAGTTCTTC.

A note on this clone: Other nucleotide sequences from this sample produce the same CDR3. The V and J genes are TRBV5-1 and TRBJ1-2; TRBD1 is a possible D gene (5 bases). The CDR3 loop spans 13 amino acids. V shed 2 bases and J shed 1 base, with 6 bases lying between them. Germline-derived CDR1 and CDR2 are SGHRS and YFSETQ. CDR3 sequence: CASSFDSNYGYTF. The DNA of the CDR3 is TGCGCCAGCAGCTTCGACAGTAACTATGGCTACACCTTC. Using reference TRBV5-1 and TRBJ1-2 for the parts outside the CDR3, the full variable domain is KAGVTQTPRYLIKTRGQQVTLSCSPISGHRSVSWYQQTPGQGLQFLFEYFSETQRNKGNFPGRFSGRQFSNSRSEMNVSTLELGDSALYLCASSFDSNYGYTFGSGTRLTVV.

The chain carries TRBV29-1 and TRBJ2-6; D perhaps matches TRBD1 (8 bases). Germline V gene sequence: CDR1 SQVTM, CDR2 ANQGSEA. The CDR3 sequence is 17 residues long. V was pared by 4 bases and J by 1 base, with 17 bases between. For the CDR3, the DNA is TGCAGCGTTGTCATACAGGGGGGAGGGTCTGGGGCCAACGTCCTGACTTTC. Translated, it gives CSVVIQGGGSGANVLTF.

This clone has a handful of counts. This chain links TRBV11-3 with TRBJ2-5; 10 nucleotides agree with TRBD2. Per germline, CDR1 SGHNT and CDR2 YENEEA. J lost 4 bases, V lost 1 base, and 9 bases had no gene match. The CDR3 contains 17 residues. CDR3 sequence reads: CASSLGASGRSGETQYF. The CDR3 nucleotides are TGTGCCAGCAGCTTAGGAGCTAGCGGGAGATCAGGAGAGACCCAGTACTTC.

In its sample, this clone was seen a few times. The rearrangement links TRBV5-1 to TRBJ2-1, with TRBD2 as a possible D gene (5 bases). This CDR3 region has 15 residues. Germline V gene sequence: CDR1 SGHRS, CDR2 YFSETQ. With 0 bases removed from V and 4 bases from J, the gap between germline ends came to 11 bases. CDR3 region: CASSLEASKYNEQFF. In nucleotides, the CDR3 is TGCGCCAGCAGCTTGGAGGCTAGCAAATACAATGAGCAGTTCTTC.

The rearrangement uses TRBV7-2 and TRBJ2-7, with TRBD1 matching 8 bases. The germline V gene has CDR1 SGHTA and CDR2 FQGNSA. The CDR3 runs to 15 residues. V lost 5 bases, J lost 4 bases, and 10 bases stayed unmatched. Here the CDR3 DNA reads TGTGCCAGCAGCCCGGGGACAGGTATAATATACGAGCAGTACTTC. Translated: CASSPGTGIIYEQYF.

The chain links TRBV5-1 to TRBJ1-5; D not resolved. CDR1 and CDR2 (germline): SGHRS, YFSETQ. There are 15 residues in the CDR3. Trimming removed 0 bases from V and 3 bases from J, with 10 bases in between. The CDR3 protein is CASSLAPGSNQPQHF. The CDR3 bases are TGCGCCAGCAGCTTGGCCCCAGGTTCCAATCAGCCCCAGCATTTT. Full variable domain (outside the CDR3, taken from reference TRBV5-1 and TRBJ1-5): KAGVTQTPRYLIKTRGQQVTLSCSPISGHRSVSWYQQTPGQGLQFLFEYFSETQRNKGNFPGRFSGRQFSNSRSEMNVSTLELGDSALYLCASSLAPGSNQPQHFGDGTRLSIL.

V usage is TRBV10-2 and J usage is TRBJ2-5; D possibly corresponds to TRBD1 (6 bases). V was cut by 4 bases and J by 2 bases, with 14 bases left in between. The CDR3 runs 15 residues. Germline V lookup: CDR1 WSHSY, CDR2 SAAADI. The CDR3 spells CASSGETGFQETQYF. Written as DNA, the CDR3 is TGCGCCAGCAGTGGCGAGACAGGCTTTCAAGAGACCCAGTACTTC.

The J gene is TRBJ2-7, the V gene TRBV27; 7 nucleotides match TRBD1. The CDR3 runs 16 residues. Trimming removed 2 bases from V and 0 bases from J; junction bases left unmatched: 7. Germline CDR1 and CDR2: MNHEY and SMNVEV (reference sequence). This CDR3 is CASSLVPTGSSYEQYF. The DNA of the CDR3 is TGTGCCAGCAGTTTAGTCCCGACAGGGAGCTCCTACGAGCAGTACTTC.

The chain employs TRBV3-1 (or the pseudogene TRBV3-2) and TRBJ2-3; 12 nucleotides line up with TRBD2. Trimming at V came to 5 bases and at J to 2 bases, leaving 5 bases not matched to a gene. This CDR3 region has 16 residues. The germline V gene encodes CDR1 LGHDT and CDR2 YNNKEL (reference sequence). The CDR3 DNA reads as TGTGCCAGCAGCTTGACTAGCGGGGGAGCCACAGATACGCAGTATTTT. Encoded protein: CASSLTSGGATDTQYF.

This clone appeared a few times. The chain combines TRBV30 with TRBJ2-7; no clear D gene. The CDR3 loop spans 11 amino acids. The germline CDR1 and CDR2 sequences are GTSNPN and SVGIG (reference sequence). With 8 bases removed from V and 4 bases from J, the gap between germline ends came to 12 bases. Written as DNA, the CDR3 is TGTGCCACCCAGGCGACATACGAGCAGTACTTC. Its protein is CATQATYEQYF.

This clone was recorded only once. V is TRBV5-5 and J is TRBJ2-1; no clear D gene. Trimming removed 3 bases from V and 9 bases from J, with 10 bases in between. The CDR3 is made up of 12 amino acids. Per the germline V gene, CDR1 is SGHKS and CDR2 is YYEKEE (reference sequence). CDR3 amino acids: CASSSLDTEQFF. As DNA, the CDR3 is TGTGCCAGCAGCTCCCTAGATACTGAGCAGTTCTTC.

V is TRBV11-3 and J is TRBJ2-5; 9 bases map to TRBD2. J lost 5 bases, V lost 0 bases, and 7 bases had no gene match. Germline values: CDR1 SGHNT, CDR2 YENEEA. CDR3 length: 16 residues. CDR3 protein: CASSLDQAGGRETQYF. In nucleotides, the CDR3 is TGTGCCAGCAGCTTAGATCAAGCGGGGGGCCGGGAGACCCAGTACTTC.

The chain joins TRBV5-5 to TRBJ2-2; possibly TRBD2 for D (6 bases). The germline V and J ends were trimmed by 4 bases and 1 base, with 11 bases remaining between them. The CDR3 is 15 residues long. Germline CDR1 and CDR2: SGHKS and YYEKEE (reference sequence). The CDR3 DNA sequence: TGTGCCAGCAGCCCGGGACTCCTGAACACCGGGGAGCTGTTTTTT. Its translation is CASSPGLLNTGELFF.

The V and J genes are TRBV4-1 and TRBJ2-3; 9 bases agree with TRBD1. V dropped 1 base and J dropped 4; count of bases not matched to a gene: 6. The CDR3 totals 16 residues. The germline CDR1 and CDR2 sequences are MGHRA and YSYEKL. CDR3 residues: CASSQASTGGADTQYF. CDR3 DNA sequence: TGCGCCAGCAGCCAAGCTTCAACAGGGGGCGCAGATACGCAGTATTTT.

This chain joins TRBV7-2 and TRBJ2-5, with TRBD2 identical over 9 bases. After removal of 3 bases from V and 11 bases from J, the junction contained 4 bases not matched to a gene. This CDR3 has 12 residues. CDR1 SGHTA and CDR2 FQGNSA come from the germline V gene. The CDR3 loop reads CASSFVSGRQYF. The CDR3 bases are TGTGCCAGCAGCTTCGTTAGCGGGAGACAGTACTTC.